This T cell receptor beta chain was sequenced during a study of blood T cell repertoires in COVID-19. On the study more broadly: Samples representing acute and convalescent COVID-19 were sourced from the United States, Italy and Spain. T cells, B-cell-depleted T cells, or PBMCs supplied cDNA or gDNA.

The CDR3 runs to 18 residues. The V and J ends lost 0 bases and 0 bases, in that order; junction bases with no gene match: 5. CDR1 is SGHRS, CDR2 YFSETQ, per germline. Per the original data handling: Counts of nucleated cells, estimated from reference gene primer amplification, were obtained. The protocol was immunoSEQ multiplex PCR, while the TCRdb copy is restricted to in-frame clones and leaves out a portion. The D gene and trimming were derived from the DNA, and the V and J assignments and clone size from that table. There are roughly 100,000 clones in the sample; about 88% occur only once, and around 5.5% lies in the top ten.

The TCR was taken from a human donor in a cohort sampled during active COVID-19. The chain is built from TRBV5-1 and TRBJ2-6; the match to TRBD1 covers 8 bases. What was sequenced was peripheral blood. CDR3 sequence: CASSLVGTGGSGANVLTF. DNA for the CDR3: TGCGCCAGCAGCTTGGTCGGTACAGGGGGCTCTGGGGCCAACGTCCTGACTTTC. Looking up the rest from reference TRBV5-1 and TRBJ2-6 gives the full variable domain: KAGVTQTPRYLIKTRGQQVTLSCSPISGHRSVSWYQQTPGQGLQFLFEYFSETQRNKGNFPGRFSGRQFSNSRSEMNVSTLELGDSALYLCASSLVGTGGSGANVLTFGAGSRLTVL.